The sequence of this T cell receptor (beta chain) was determined in a study of beta chain bispecific antibodies for T cell cancers. Study-level background: Sequenced cells survived coculture with leukemia lines plus bispecific antibodies. The leukemia lines expressed TRBV12-3 (Jurkat) and TRBV5-5 (HPB-ALL). The study, taken as a whole, reports: Anti-TRBV5-5 antibody staining may include highly similar TRBV5-6 cells. Most targeted TRBV signal came from the leukemia cell line cells, not normal T cells.

This clonotype has at least ten counts. The target antigen is unknown. Clonotype quantities came from unique molecular identifier barcode counts. TCRdb re-called the 5' RACE reads with MiXCR, one entry per CDR3 protein. This table holds approximately 15,000 distinct CDR3 sequences, approximately 2.2% found once. The ends lost 4 bases at V and 4 bases at J; junction bases unmatched: 3. The V gene's germline CDR1 is SGHTA and CDR2 FQGTGA. The CDR3 sequence is 13 residues long. Blood mononuclear cells were expanded for roughly 3 days using either OKT3 anti-CD3 antibody or CD3/CD28 beads. Material: healthy donor T cells cultured with leukemia cells. The receptor comes from a human donor in good health. Some clones in this sample may be carry-over from other donors' samples. The rearrangement uses TRBV7-3 and TRBJ1-2, with 7 bases that match TRBD1. As DNA, the CDR3 is TGTGCCAGCAGCTATGGGACAGCCTATGGCTACACCTTC. This translates into CASSYGTAYGYTF.